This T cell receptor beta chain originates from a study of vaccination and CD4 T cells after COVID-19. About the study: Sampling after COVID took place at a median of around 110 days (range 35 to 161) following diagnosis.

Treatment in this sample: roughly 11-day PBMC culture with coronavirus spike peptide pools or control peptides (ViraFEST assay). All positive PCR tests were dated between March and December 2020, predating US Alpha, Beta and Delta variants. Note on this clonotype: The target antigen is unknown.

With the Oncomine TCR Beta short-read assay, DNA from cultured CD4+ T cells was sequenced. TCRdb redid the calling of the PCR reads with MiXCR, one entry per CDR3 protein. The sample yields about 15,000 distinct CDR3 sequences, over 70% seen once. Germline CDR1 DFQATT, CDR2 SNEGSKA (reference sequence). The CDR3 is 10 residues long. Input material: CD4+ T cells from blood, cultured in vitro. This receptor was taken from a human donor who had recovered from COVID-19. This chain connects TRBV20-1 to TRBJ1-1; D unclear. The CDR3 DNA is TGCAGGCCCGGGAACACTGAAGCTTTCTTT. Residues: CRPGNTEAFF.